These 27 T cell receptor beta chains were all obtained from the same sample, sequenced in a study of blood T cells in healthy people across ages. For the second PCR, which ran for roughly 6 to 12 cycles, a sample-barcoded 5' primer and a J-beta primer mix were used. TCRdb used MiXCR to reprocess the 5' RACE reads, holding one entry per CDR3 protein. This table has over 700,000 distinct CDR3 sequences, 53% appearing once. Sequenced sample: blood. All receptors come from a man aged 80 or over in good health.

This clonotype appeared a few times. The chain recombines TRBV5-1 with TRBJ2-3; the D gene is possibly TRBD2 (6 bases). The germline gives CDR1 SGHRS, CDR2 YFSETQ. The V gene lost 5 bases and the J gene lost 14 bases, with 33 bases spanning the gap. There are 17 residues in the CDR3. CDR3 region: CASRPGGPGGAHRYAYF. The CDR3 bases are TGCGCCAGCAGGCCCGGTGGTCCCGGCGGGGCACACAGATACGCGTATTTT.

The chain couples TRBV7-2 to TRBJ2-4; 8 bases are shared with TRBD1. The J call may not be correct, given that the DNA end is closer to TRBJ2-7. This CDR3 has 15 residues. Germline V gene sequence: CDR1 SGHTA, CDR2 FQGNSA. The CDR3 sequence is CASSERQGHPYEQYF. The CDR3 region has the DNA TGTGCCAGCAGCGAACGACAGGGGCATCCCTACGAGCAGTACTTC.

This rearrangement joins TRBV7-2 to TRBJ2-4; perhaps TRBD1 as D (7 bases). Trimming shortened V by 7 bases and J by 12 bases, and 22 bases separated the two germline ends. The length of the CDR3 is 14 residues. CDR1 and CDR2 from the germline V gene are SGHTA and FQGNSA. The CDR3 DNA sequence: TGTGCCAGCACCGGGAGTAGACAGGGAGGTGATCAGTACTTC. It specifies CASTGSRQGGDQYF. The full variable domain, with the rest looked up from reference TRBV7-2 and TRBJ2-4, is GAGVSQSPSNKVTEKGKDVELRCDPISGHTALYWYRQSLGQGLEFLIYFQGNSAPDKSGLPSDRFSAERTGGSVSTLTIQRTQQEDSAVYLCASTGSRQGGDQYFGAGTRLSVL.

J is TRBJ2-1 and V is TRBV2, with D unresolved. This CDR3 has 13 residues. Germline V CDR1 and CDR2: SNHLY, FYNNEI. V shed 8 bases and J shed 3 bases, with 11 bases lying between them. In DNA, the CDR3 is TGTGCCAGCCAGGATAGGCTCTACAATGAGCAGTTCTTC. Translated, it gives CASQDRLYNEQFF.

This clonotype was detected a few times. Here the CDR3 reads CASRRVAGFFDEQFF. The CDR3 coding sequence is TGTGCCAGCAGGCGCGTTGCGGGATTTTTTGATGAGCAGTTCTTC. This rearrangement joins TRBV12-3 or TRBV12-4 to TRBJ2-1; a weak D match, TRBD2 (6 bases). The V and J ends lost 6 bases and 8 bases respectively, with 20 bases between them. The CDR3 is 15 residues long.

The V call is TRBV3-1, the J call TRBJ2-1; no reliable D call. The J call may be mistaken, given a closer DNA end match to TRBJ2-7. The germline V gene encodes CDR1 LGHDT and CDR2 YNNKEL (reference sequence). The CDR3 length is 12 residues. This CDR3 reads CASSQGNNEQYF. The CDR3 bases are TGTGCCAGCAGCCAAGGAAACAATGAGCAGTACTTC.

The chain combines TRBV7-2 with TRBJ2-5, with D maybe TRBD2 (5 bases). Germline V CDR1 and CDR2: SGHTA, FQGNSA. The CDR3 runs to 13 residues. V was clipped by 5 bases and J by 5 bases, with 12 bases between them. The CDR3: CASSIGLHETQYF. The CDR3 coding sequence is TGTGCCAGCAGCATCGGACTGCATGAGACCCAGTACTTC.

This clonotype was seen only once. The V gene is TRBV10-3, the J gene TRBJ2-4; the match to TRBD2 covers 12 bases. Near its end, the DNA agrees better with TRBJ2-5, so the J call may be wrong. This CDR3 has 17 residues. The germline V gene has CDR1 ENHRY and CDR2 SYGVKD. The CDR3 coding sequence is TGTGCCACCAAACTAAGACTAGCGGGAGATGAGCAAGAGACCCAGTACTTC. This gives the protein CATKLRLAGDEQETQYF.

The rearrangement joins TRBV6-2 or TRBV6-3 to TRBJ2-5; D possibly corresponds to TRBD2 (6 bases). The DNA end is a closer match to TRBJ2-7, so the J assignment may be wrong. The CDR3 has 16 amino acids. In germline, CDR1 is MNHEY, CDR2 SVGEGT. CDR3 in amino acids: CASSYSSGSGGYEQYF. DNA for the CDR3: TGTGCCAGCAGTTACTCGAGCGGGTCTGGCGGCTACGAGCAGTACTTC.

The gene calls are TRBV5-5 and TRBJ2-7, with TRBD2 as a possible D gene (5 bases). Trimming cost V 4 bases and J 3 bases, with 14 bases left between them. The CDR3 loop spans 14 amino acids. Germline V CDR1 and CDR2: SGHKS, YYEKEE (reference sequence). The CDR3 loop reads CASSKEPGNYEQYF. CDR3 nucleotide sequence: TGTGCCAGCAGCAAAGAACCGGGAAACTACGAGCAGTACTTC.

This clonotype was observed a single time. The chain employs TRBV20-1 and TRBJ2-1; D gene unclear. Trimming removed 6 bases from V and 10 bases from J, with 16 bases in between. Germline CDR1 reads DFQATT; CDR2 reads SNEGSKA (reference sequence). This CDR3 spans 12 amino acids. This CDR3 is CSASITTYEQFF. For the CDR3, the DNA is TGCAGTGCCTCCATAACAACTTACGAGCAGTTCTTC.

The sample holds a few counts of this clonotype. The chain has TRBV6-2 or TRBV6-3 and TRBJ2-3, with 9 bases matching TRBD2. The CDR3 has 14 residues. CDR1 and CDR2 (germline): MNHEY, SVGEGT. Trimming at V came to 6 bases and at J to 14 bases, leaving 15 bases not matched to a gene. CDR3 region: CASRPGTSIRYAYF. CDR3 bases: TGTGCCAGCAGGCCCGGGACTAGCATCAGATACGCGTATTTT.

This clonotype was observed a few times. V and J are TRBV25-1 and TRBJ1-2; D uncertain. This CDR3 is built from 11 residues. V was pared by 4 bases and J by 4 bases, with 4 bases between. In germline, CDR1 is MGHDK, CDR2 SYGVNS. The CDR3 loop reads CASSGAYGYTF. DNA for the CDR3: TGTGCCAGCAGTGGGGCCTATGGCTACACCTTC.

The chain employs TRBV5-1 and TRBJ2-7; 7 positions agree with TRBD1. The better agreement between TRBJ2-5 and the DNA end casts doubt on the J call. The CDR3 contains 13 residues. The germline CDR1 and CDR2 sequences are SGHRS and YFSETQ. The CDR3 nucleotides are TGCGCCAGCGTTCCGACAGGGAAAGAGACCCAGTACTTC. Translated, it gives CASVPTGKETQYF.

This chain links TRBV7-9 with TRBJ1-1, with 8 bases matching TRBD1. From germline, CDR1 is SEHNR and CDR2 FQNEAQ (reference sequence). J lost 0 bases, V lost 5 bases, and 5 bases had no gene match. CDR3 length equals 15 residues. DNA for the CDR3: TGTGCCAGCAGCCCCCGACAGGGGATGAACACTGAAGCTTTCTTT. Protein sequence: CASSPRQGMNTEAFF.

In the case of this clonotype: Given a much more abundant clone one base away, this may be a read error. The V gene is TRBV12-3 or TRBV12-4, the J gene TRBJ2-5; 9 bases are shared with TRBD2. The CDR3 covers 13 residues. Unmatched junction bases numbered 7, after V lost 10 bases and J lost 4 bases. This CDR3 is CATSVAGVETQYF. The DNA for the CDR3 is TGTGCCACGTCCGTAGCGGGAGTAGAGACCCAGTACTTC.

Only a few counts were recorded for this clonotype. This chain uses TRBV5-1 with TRBJ2-4; the D call may be TRBD1 or TRBD2 (5 bases each). The V end lost 4 bases, the J end lost 7 bases, and 15 bases lay between the germline ends. The CDR3 extends over 14 amino acids. Looked up from germline, CDR1 is SGHRS and CDR2 is YFSETQ. In DNA, the CDR3 is TGCGCCAGCAGCGCTGAGGGGTCGGGGAACATTCAGTACTTC. It is translated as CASSAEGSGNIQYF.

The genes are TRBV20-1 and TRBJ2-7; possibly TRBD2 for D (5 bases). Trimming stripped 1 base from V and 6 bases from J, with 19 bases between. CDR3 length: 15 residues. Germline assignment: CDR1 DFQATT and CDR2 SNEGSKA (reference sequence). The CDR3 spells CSARASRPPRGEQYF. CDR3 sequence (DNA): TGCAGTGCTAGAGCATCACGGCCGCCTCGGGGCGAGCAGTACTTC.

V gene TRBV5-1 combines with J gene TRBJ2-3, with TRBD1 identical over 7 bases. Germline trimming cut 3 bases from V and 1 base from J; bases unmatched to any gene: 5. This CDR3 is 15 amino acids long. CDR1 is SGHRS and CDR2 is YFSETQ in the germline V gene. The CDR3 DNA is TGCGCCAGCAGCTACCAACAGGGGCGCACAGATACGCAGTATTTT. Protein product: CASSYQQGRTDTQYF.

Only one count was recorded for this clonotype. One end of the junction does not line up with germline, which may come from a read error. The CDR3 DNA reads as TGTGCCAGCAGATTAGGGGGAGATACGCAGTATTTT. Encoded protein: CASRLGGDTQYF. This chain connects TRBV12-3 or TRBV12-4 to TRBJ2-3; maybe TRBD1 (6 bases). CDR3 size: 12 residues.

This chain connects TRBV5-1 to TRBJ1-3, with 8 positions matching TRBD1. V shed 7 bases, J shed 4 bases, and the junction held 7 bases outside the gene matches. Germline-derived CDR1 and CDR2 are SGHRS and YFSETQ. The CDR3 has 14 residues. The CDR3 reads CASSEQGVGNTIYF. CDR3 coding DNA: TGCGCCAGCTCAGAACAGGGGGTCGGAAACACCATATATTTT.

The chain combines TRBV11-2 with TRBJ2-5; D is perhaps TRBD1 or TRBD2 (5 bases each). The CDR3 runs 13 residues. From germline, CDR1 is SGHAT and CDR2 FQNNGV. Between the trimmed V and J ends, which lost 4 bases and 10 bases, there was a span of 16 bases. The CDR3 coding sequence is TGTGCCAGCAGCTCAGGGACGGTTGTGGACCAGTACTTC. This encodes CASSSGTVVDQYF.

The V call is TRBV5-6, the J call TRBJ2-5, with D perhaps TRBD1 or TRBD2 (6 bases each). CDR1 SGHDT and CDR2 YYEEEE come from the germline V gene. The CDR3 runs 17 residues. The V end lost 4 bases, the J end lost 2 bases, and 21 bases lay between the germline ends. The CDR3 here is CASSLTGGPPEQETQYF. The CDR3 DNA follows: TGTGCCAGCAGCCTGACTGGGGGGCCCCCAGAACAAGAGACCCAGTACTTC.

This clonotype was detected only a few times. The chain is built from TRBV5-1 and TRBJ2-7; TRBD2 is a possible D gene (6 bases). Germline assignment: CDR1 SGHRS and CDR2 YFSETQ. Trimming pared 3 bases from V and 0 bases from J, leaving 10 bases between. There are 14 residues in the CDR3. The CDR3 DNA is TGCGCCAGCAGCTCGGGACTGGACTCCTACGAGCAGTACTTC. This translates into CASSSGLDSYEQYF.

This clonotype showed up just a few times. This sequence joins TRBV18 and TRBJ2-5, with a possible D match to TRBD1 (6 bases). The DNA end is a closer match to TRBJ2-7, so the J assignment may be wrong. The germline gives CDR1 KGHSH, CDR2 LQKENI. The CDR3 is 14 residues long. In DNA, the CDR3 is TGTGCCAGCTCACCCTCGACAGGAGAGCACGAGCAGTACTTC. Its protein is CASSPSTGEHEQYF.

The chain carries TRBV11-3 and TRBJ2-5; D perhaps matches TRBD2 (6 bases). Trimming shortened V by 5 bases and J by 11 bases, and 21 bases separated the two germline ends. CDR1 SGHNT and CDR2 YENEEA come from the germline V gene. This CDR3 is 14 amino acids long. CDR3 DNA sequence: TGTGCCAGCAGCGGGAGGACTCGCGTCGGTGAGCAGTACTTC. This sequence encodes CASSGRTRVGEQYF.

This clonotype has just a few counts. This rearrangement joins TRBV12-3 or TRBV12-4 to TRBJ2-7; D is possibly TRBD1 (5 bases). The CDR3 is 16 residues long. The V end lost 7 bases, the J end lost 4 bases, and 23 bases lay between the germline ends. The CDR3 DNA follows: TGTGCCAGCAATACCGTCGGACAACCCGAATCATACGAGCAGTACTTC. It codes for CASNTVGQPESYEQYF.